Listed below are T cell receptor beta chains from one sample, sequenced in a study of OX40 agonist ivuxolimab in advanced cancers. Assay: immunoSEQ multiplex PCR; the TCRdb copy retains only in-frame clones and omits some. The table has approximately 66,000 clones, 85% seen once. The sequencing used CD4+ or CD8+ T cells sorted from blood, collected in a trial of the OX40 agonist ivuxolimab. The receptors originated from an adult with an advanced solid tumor such as melanoma, head and neck, liver or kidney cancer. The CDR3 runs from the conserved cysteine through the conserved F or W. The D gene is left open where the match is weak. Size values are once, few and many counts, or a class for expanded clones, and some rows have none.

>TRBJ2-5|-|TRBV6-5|-
CASRDNGSKETQYF
TGTGCCAGCAGGGATAACGGGAGTAAGGAGACCCAGTACTTC
>TRBJ2-7|TRBD1|TRBV2|-
CASSDPGRGRDEQYF
TGTGCCAGCAGTGATCCGGGCAGGGGGCGAGACGAGCAGTACTTC
>TRBJ1-3|-|TRBV19|-
CASATEYFSGNTIYF
TGTGCCAGTGCCACAGAATACTTCTCTGGAAACACCATATATTTT
>TRBJ2-3|-|TRBV7-3|-
CASSLLGPTSTDTQYF
TGTGCCAGCAGCCTACTCGGACCGACCAGCACAGATACGCAGTATTTT
>TRBJ2-2|-|TRBV14|-
CASSQVQDANTGELFF
TGTGCCAGCAGCCAGGTACAGGACGCGAACACCGGGGAGCTGTTTTTT
>TRBJ2-5|TRBD2|TRBV9|-
CASSVAGGMAETQYF
TGTGCCAGCAGCGTAGCGGGAGGGATGGCAGAGACCCAGTACTTC
>TRBJ2-5|-|TRBV25-1|-
CASSPQGGQETQYF
TGTGCCAGCAGTCCCCAGGGAGGCCAAGAGACCCAGTACTTC
>TRBJ2-1|-|TRBV12-5|-
CASGRDSYNEQFF
TGTGCTAGTGGCCGGGATTCCTACAATGAGCAGTTCTTC
>TRBJ2-7|-|TRBV9|-
CASSAGLSSYEQYF
TGTGCCAGCAGCGCGGGACTCAGCTCCTACGAGCAGTACTTC
>TRBJ2-1|TRBD1|TRBV5-1|-
CASSFQGADNEQFF
TGCGCCAGCAGCTTCCAGGGGGCGGACAATGAGCAGTTCTTC
>TRBJ1-4|-|TRBV6-1|-
CASSENLGGAGGKLFF
TGTGCCAGCAGTGAAAATCTGGGGGGGGCAGGAGGAAAACTGTTTTTT
>TRBJ2-7|-|TRBV11-2|-
CASSQGIYEQYF
TGTGCCAGCAGCCAAGGGATCTACGAGCAGTACTTC
>TRBJ2-7|TRBD1|TRBV11-3|-
CASSSTGVIYEQYF
TGTGCCAGCAGCTCTACAGGGGTAATCTACGAGCAGTACTTC
>TRBJ2-1|TRBD2|TRBV5-4|-
CASSLGTSGGPGQFF
TGTGCCAGCAGCTTAGGGACTAGCGGGGGGCCAGGACAGTTCTTC
>TRBJ2-2|-|TRBV5-1|once
CASSLNREVRTGELFF
TGCGCCAGCAGCTTGAACAGGGAGGTTAGGACCGGGGAGCTGTTTTTT
>TRBJ1-1|-|TRBV5-4|once
CASSLAVGGNTEAFF
TGTGCCAGCAGCTTGGCTGTGGGAGGGAACACTGAAGCTTTCTTT
>TRBJ2-1|TRBD2|TRBV6-5|-
CASSYTASGSYNEQFF
TGTGCCAGCAGTTACACGGCTAGCGGGAGCTACAATGAGCAGTTCTTC
>TRBJ1-1|TRBD1|TRBV18|-
CASSPGTGAEAFF
TGTGCCAGCTCACCTGGGACAGGGGCTGAAGCTTTCTTT
>TRBJ2-1|-|TRBV5-1|-
CASWGSHGRAYDSSYNEQFF
TGCGCCTCTTGGGGATCGCACGGGCGGGCGTACGACAGCTCCTACAATGAGCAGTTCTTC
>TRBJ1-3|-|TRBV7-2|-
CASSLGVSGNTIYF
TGTGCCAGCAGCTTAGGTGTTTCTGGAAACACCATATATTTT
>TRBJ2-6|-|TRBV30|-
CARGPGGRANVLTF
TGTGCCCGGGGGCCCGGGGGGAGGGCCAACGTCCTGACTTTC
>TRBJ2-7|-|TRBV6-1|-
CASSAGRAYSSYEQYF
TGTGCCAGCAGTGCGGGCAGGGCCTACAGCTCCTACGAGCAGTACTTC
>TRBJ1-3|-|TRBV7-2|once
CASSPPGRSGNTIYF
TGTGCCAGCAGCCCACCGGGGCGGTCTGGAAACACCATATATTTT
>TRBJ2-1|-|TRBV28|-
CASSFSGFSYNEQFF
TGTGCCAGCAGTTTTTCGGGCTTCTCCTACAATGAGCAGTTCTTC
>TRBJ2-2|TRBD2|TRBV9|-
CASSIGLAGVGTGELFF
TGTGCCAGCAGCATTGGACTAGCGGGAGTAGGAACCGGGGAGCTGTTTTTT
>TRBJ2-5|TRBD1|TRBV2|-
CASAPTGQGRTGTQYF
TGTGCCAGCGCCCCTACGGGACAGGGGCGGACGGGGACCCAGTACTTC
>TRBJ1-2|TRBD1|TRBV5-6|-
CASSLEGQDYGYTF
TGTGCCAGCAGCTTAGAGGGACAGGACTATGGCTACACCTTC
>TRBJ2-1|-|TRBV11-1|-
CASSLAGQSYNEQFF
TGTGCCAGCAGCTTAGCGGGGCAGTCCTACAATGAGCAGTTCTTC
>TRBJ2-7|-|TRBV6-1|-
CASRREFFPSYEQYF
TGTGCCAGCCGCCGTGAATTTTTCCCCTCCTACGAGCAGTACTTC
>TRBJ1-4|-|TRBV5-6|-
CASSSDSGVTNEKLFF
TGTGCCAGCAGTTCCGACAGCGGGGTAACTAATGAAAAACTGTTTTTT
>TRBJ1-2|TRBD1|TRBV4-1|few
CASSRPGQDYGYTF
TGCGCCAGCAGCCGGCCGGGACAGGACTATGGCTACACCTTC
>TRBJ2-3|TRBD2|TRBV7-2|-
CASSSTGGADTQYF
TGTGCCAGCAGCTCCACCGGGGGGGCAGATACGCAGTATTTT
>TRBJ1-2|-|TRBV6-6|-
CASSVPWAGPNYGYTF
TGTGCCAGCAGCGTCCCCTGGGCAGGACCTAACTATGGCTACACCTTC
>TRBJ2-7|-|TRBV28|-
CASSLLTPSYEQYF
TGTGCCAGCAGTTTGCTGACACCTAGCTACGAGCAGTACTTC
>TRBJ1-2|TRBD1|TRBV7-2|-
CASSGGTGQNYGYTF
TGTGCCAGCAGCGGAGGGACAGGGCAAAACTATGGCTACACCTTC
>TRBJ1-5|TRBD1|TRBV11-3|-
CASSRDRGSNQPQHF
TGTGCCAGCAGCCGGGACAGGGGAAGCAATCAGCCCCAGCATTTT
>TRBJ1-3|-|TRBV7-2|once
CASSLRGGGTGNTIYF
TGTGCCAGCAGCCTCCGGGGGGGTGGGACTGGAAACACCATATATTTT
>TRBJ2-3|-|TRBV5-5|-
CASSLWPHSTDTQYF
TGTGCCAGCAGCTTGTGGCCCCATAGCACAGATACGCAGTATTTT
>TRBJ2-7|-|TRBV7-2|-
CASSLETGIYEQYF
TGTGCCAGCAGCCTGGAGACGGGGATCTACGAGCAGTACTTC
>TRBJ1-4|-|TRBV25-1|-
CASAVGEGRKLFF
TGTGCCAGCGCCGTGGGAGAAGGGAGAAAACTGTTTTTT
>TRBJ2-1|-|TRBV4-2|-
CASSLSDNEQFF
TGTGCCAGCAGCCTAAGCGACAATGAGCAGTTCTTC
>TRBJ1-1|TRBD1|TRBV4-1|few
CASSPRGTEAFF
TGCGCCAGCAGCCCCAGGGGGACTGAAGCTTTCTTT
>TRBJ1-1|-|TRBV7-8|-
CASSLVEGPNTEAFF
TGTGCCAGCAGCTTAGTTGAAGGGCCGAACACTGAAGCTTTCTTT
>TRBJ2-7|-|TRBV5-4|-
CASSSDSSYEQYF
TGTGCCAGCAGCTCTGACAGCTCCTACGAGCAGTACTTC
>TRBJ2-1|TRBD1|TRBV15|-
CATSNNRGSYNEQFF
TGTGCCACCAGCAATAACAGGGGCTCCTACAATGAGCAGTTCTTC
>TRBJ1-6|-|TRBV4-1|-
CASSQDLLQGKSPLHF
TGCGCCAGCAGCCAAGATCTTCTCCAGGGGAAGTCACCCCTCCACTTT
>TRBJ2-7|-|TRBV6-5|-
CASRYGRNSYEQYF
TGTGCCAGCAGATATGGACGCAATTCCTACGAGCAGTACTTC
>TRBJ2-2|-|TRBV5-1|few
CASSLRQNTGELFF
TGCGCCAGCAGCTTGCGGCAGAACACCGGGGAGCTGTTTTTT
>TRBJ2-7|TRBD1|TRBV4-2|-
CASSPSTGGDEQYF
TGTGCCAGCAGCCCTTCTACAGGGGGAGACGAGCAGTACTTC
>TRBJ1-1|TRBD1|TRBV6-5|once
CASSYSMAGGTEAFF
TGTGCCAGCAGTTACTCTATGGCAGGGGGCACTGAAGCTTTCTTT
>TRBJ2-3|TRBD1|TRBV11-3|-
CASSLQTSTGGTDTQYF
TGTGCCAGCAGCTTACAAACGAGCACAGGGGGCACAGATACGCAGTATTTT
>TRBJ2-7|-|TRBV30|-
CAWSVGGVYEQYF
TGTGCCTGGAGCGTAGGTGGCGTCTACGAGCAGTACTTC
>TRBJ2-3|TRBD2|TRBV11-3|-
CASSLGSSGGPDTQYF
TGTGCCAGCAGCTTAGGGTCTAGCGGAGGCCCAGATACGCAGTATTTT
>TRBJ2-7|TRBD1|TRBV18|-
CASSPRKGAGEEQYF
TGTGCCAGCTCACCAAGGAAGGGGGCAGGCGAGGAGCAGTACTTC
>TRBJ1-1|-|TRBV5-4|-
CASSLPGWITEAFF
TGTGCCAGCAGCTTGCCTGGCTGGATCACTGAAGCTTTCTTT